The sequence of this T cell receptor (beta chain) was determined in a study of T cells after posttransplantation cyclophosphamide. This clone was found many times. The antigen remains undetermined. General observations from the study: Recipient CMV seropositivity and CMV reactivation strongly tracked TRB clonality. Later post-transplant blood repertoires were often dominated by donor CD8+ memory clones.

A marrow graft followed busulfan-fludarabine conditioning, with cyclophosphamide on days +3 and +4. Germline V gives CDR1 WNHNN, CDR2 SYGVQD (reference sequence). Between the trimmed V and J ends, which lost 4 bases and 4 bases, there was a span of 8 bases. The CDR3 contains 13 residues. Here immunoSEQ multiplex PCR was the method, and the copy in TCRdb shows in-frame clones only, minus some. The sample holds tens of thousands of clones, and no clone turns up only once. Specimen: PBMCs, collected after allogeneic stem cell transplant with posttransplant cyclophosphamide. The receptor was isolated from a male patient aged 18-30 years who received an allogeneic stem cell transplant from a related donor, was CMV-positive, and had no GVHD. The graft donor may account for some of the T cells. V gene TRBV10-1 combines with J gene TRBJ1-5, with D unclear. The CDR3 protein is CASSAQINQPQHF. CDR3 nucleotides: TGCGCCAGCAGTGCACAGATAAATCAGCCCCAGCATTTT.